A selection of T cell receptor beta chains follows, all from one sample in a study of blood T cell repertoires in COVID-19. Profiling relied on immunoSEQ multiplex PCR, and the TCRdb table lists in-frame clones only, not all of them. Of about 240,000 clones in the sample, roughly 90% were seen once. The material sequenced was PBMCs or T cells enriched from blood (not recorded which). The source is a woman in her 30s who had recovered from COVID-19. Each CDR3 is given with its conserved first and last residue. Fields, in order: clone size, J gene, V gene, D gene, CDR3 DNA, CDR3 protein. A D gene is named only where the DNA matches it firmly. Where a row states a size, it is once, few, many or the class of an expanded clone; other rows omit it.

clone size: .
J gene: TRBJ1-1
V gene: TRBV18
D gene: .
CDR3 DNA: TGTGCCAGCTCACCCGCATCGAGGGTAAAAGCTTTCTTT
CDR3 protein: CASSPASRVKAFF

clone size: .
J gene: TRBJ1-4
V gene: TRBV2
D gene: TRBD1
CDR3 DNA: TGTGCCAGCAGTTCCACCCCCGGGACAGGGAGTCAACTGTTTTTT
CDR3 protein: CASSSTPGTGSQLFF

clone size: .
J gene: TRBJ1-5
V gene: TRBV6-2/TRBV6-3
D gene: .
CDR3 DNA: TGTGCCAGCAGCCGAGACAGACACAATCAGCCCCAGCATTTT
CDR3 protein: CASSRDRHNQPQHF

clone size: .
J gene: TRBJ2-3
V gene: TRBV28
D gene: .
CDR3 DNA: TGTGCCAGCAGTTACTCCTCTTACAGGGCCCATGGTGATACGCAGTATTTT
CDR3 protein: CASSYSSYRAHGDTQYF

clone size: .
J gene: TRBJ1-1
V gene: TRBV19
D gene: TRBD1
CDR3 DNA: TGTGCCAGTAGTCCCTCCCGGACAGGGATTATTGAAGCTTTCTTT
CDR3 protein: CASSPSRTGIIEAFF

clone size: .
J gene: TRBJ2-1
V gene: TRBV6-2/TRBV6-3
D gene: .
CDR3 DNA: TGTGCCAGCAGTACAGGGAATGAGCAGTTCTTC
CDR3 protein: CASSTGNEQFF

clone size: .
J gene: TRBJ2-3
V gene: TRBV7-2
D gene: TRBD1
CDR3 DNA: TGTGCCAGCAGCGTAGACAGGGGAGATACGCAGTATTTT
CDR3 protein: CASSVDRGDTQYF

clone size: once
J gene: TRBJ1-2
V gene: TRBV7-2
D gene: .
CDR3 DNA: TGTGCCAGCAGCATGGACAGTTCTCAACCGTATGGCTACACCTTC
CDR3 protein: CASSMDSSQPYGYTF

clone size: .
J gene: TRBJ2-5
V gene: TRBV14
D gene: TRBD2
CDR3 DNA: TGTGCCAGCAGCCAGACTAGCGGGAGAAAGACCCAGTACTTC
CDR3 protein: CASSQTSGRKTQYF

clone size: .
J gene: TRBJ1-1
V gene: TRBV4-3
D gene: .
CDR3 DNA: TGCGCCAGCAGCCAAGACAGGGTGGTGAACACTGAAGCTTTCTTT
CDR3 protein: CASSQDRVVNTEAFF

clone size: few
J gene: TRBJ2-2
V gene: TRBV10-1
D gene: TRBD2
CDR3 DNA: TGCGCCAGCAGTGAGTCGCCATCCGGGACTAGCGGGTACGGGGAGCTGTTTTTT
CDR3 protein: CASSESPSGTSGYGELFF

clone size: once
J gene: TRBJ2-7
V gene: TRBV18
D gene: .
CDR3 DNA: TGTGCCAGCGCCCCAATAAGCGCAAACTCCTACGAGCAGTACTTC
CDR3 protein: CASAPISANSYEQYF

clone size: once
J gene: TRBJ1-3
V gene: TRBV15
D gene: .
CDR3 DNA: TGTGCCACCAGCAGAGAAAGGCAGGCTGGAAACACCATATATTTT
CDR3 protein: CATSRERQAGNTIYF

clone size: .
J gene: TRBJ1-4
V gene: TRBV28
D gene: .
CDR3 DNA: TGTGCCAGCAGTTCCCAACAGGCCCATAATGAAAAACTGTTTTTT
CDR3 protein: CASSSQQAHNEKLFF

clone size: .
J gene: TRBJ2-1
V gene: TRBV5-1
D gene: .
CDR3 DNA: TGCGCCAGCAGCCCAAACAATGAGCAGTTCTTC
CDR3 protein: CASSPNNEQFF

clone size: .
J gene: TRBJ1-5
V gene: TRBV11-2
D gene: .
CDR3 DNA: TGTGCCAGCAGCTTAGTACGGGGGTGGAATCAGCCCCAGCATTTT
CDR3 protein: CASSLVRGWNQPQHF

clone size: .
J gene: TRBJ1-2
V gene: TRBV11-3
D gene: .
CDR3 DNA: TGTGCCTGGGCGGGGGTCAATGGCTACACCTTC
CDR3 protein: CAWAGVNGYTF

clone size: once
J gene: TRBJ1-6
V gene: TRBV28
D gene: TRBD1
CDR3 DNA: TGTGCCAGCAGTGTACCGGGACAGGGAGGTCGACCCCTCCACTTT
CDR3 protein: CASSVPGQGGRPLHF

clone size: .
J gene: TRBJ2-3
V gene: TRBV7-2
D gene: .
CDR3 DNA: TGTGCCAGCAGCTTAACCTCCCGTGGAGTCGGTACGCAGTATTTT
CDR3 protein: CASSLTSRGVGTQYF

clone size: .
J gene: TRBJ2-7
V gene: TRBV24-1
D gene: .
CDR3 DNA: TGTGCCACCAGCCCCGGGAGTCACTCCTACGAGCAGTACTTC
CDR3 protein: CATSPGSHSYEQYF

clone size: .
J gene: TRBJ2-1
V gene: TRBV4-3
D gene: .
CDR3 DNA: TGCGCCAGCAGCCAAGAACAGCGGGTGTACAATGAGCAGTTCTTC
CDR3 protein: CASSQEQRVYNEQFF

clone size: .
J gene: TRBJ2-7
V gene: TRBV30
D gene: .
CDR3 DNA: TGTGCCTGGAGTAAGAGTTACGAGCAGTACTTC
CDR3 protein: CAWSKSYEQYF

clone size: .
J gene: TRBJ2-1
V gene: TRBV30
D gene: .
CDR3 DNA: TGTGCCTGGTCCGGCTCCTACAATGAGCAGTTCTTC
CDR3 protein: CAWSGSYNEQFF

clone size: .
J gene: TRBJ2-7
V gene: TRBV13
D gene: TRBD1
CDR3 DNA: TGTGCCAGCAGCTTAGAAGGGACAGGGATCTACGAGCAGTACTTC
CDR3 protein: CASSLEGTGIYEQYF

clone size: .
J gene: TRBJ1-2
V gene: TRBV9
D gene: .
CDR3 DNA: TGTGCCAGCACTCTGGAGGTCGACCCTATCTATGGCTACACCTTC
CDR3 protein: CASTLEVDPIYGYTF

clone size: .
J gene: TRBJ1-2
V gene: TRBV28
D gene: .
CDR3 DNA: TGTGCCAGCAGCCCTGACAGTAACTATGGCTACACCTTC
CDR3 protein: CASSPDSNYGYTF

clone size: .
J gene: TRBJ2-3
V gene: TRBV7-3
D gene: .
CDR3 DNA: TGTGCCAGCAGCTCGGAGGTGACAGATACGCAGTATTTT
CDR3 protein: CASSSEVTDTQYF

clone size: .
J gene: TRBJ1-1
V gene: TRBV5-4
D gene: .
CDR3 DNA: TGTGCCAGCAGCTTGGACAGTAACACTGAAGCTTTCTTT
CDR3 protein: CASSLDSNTEAFF

clone size: .
J gene: TRBJ2-3
V gene: TRBV4-1
D gene: .
CDR3 DNA: TGCGCCAGCAGCCAAGATCACCCACAGGAGGATACGCAGTATTTT
CDR3 protein: CASSQDHPQEDTQYF

clone size: .
J gene: TRBJ1-1
V gene: TRBV13
D gene: .
CDR3 DNA: TGTGCCAGCAGCTTAACAGGGAGCAGGAACACTGAAGCTTTCTTT
CDR3 protein: CASSLTGSRNTEAFF

clone size: .
J gene: TRBJ1-1
V gene: TRBV28
D gene: .
CDR3 DNA: TGTGCCAGCAGCCTAGCTACCAGGAACACTGAAGCTTTCTTT
CDR3 protein: CASSLATRNTEAFF

clone size: .
J gene: TRBJ2-2
V gene: TRBV5-1
D gene: TRBD1
CDR3 DNA: TGCGCCAGCAGCGGATCCGGGACAGGGGGGACCGGGGAGCTGTTTTTT
CDR3 protein: CASSGSGTGGTGELFF

clone size: .
J gene: TRBJ1-1
V gene: TRBV7-2
D gene: TRBD1
CDR3 DNA: TGTGCCAGCAGCTCAGGACAGGGGGCCGGGGCTGAAGCTTTCTTT
CDR3 protein: CASSSGQGAGAEAFF

clone size: medium-sized
J gene: TRBJ2-2
V gene: TRBV11-1
D gene: .
CDR3 DNA: TGTGCCAGCAGCTTAGGACTGGCCGGGGAGCTGTTTTTT
CDR3 protein: CASSLGLAGELFF

clone size: many
J gene: TRBJ2-2
V gene: TRBV6-5
D gene: .
CDR3 DNA: TGTGCCAGCAGCTCGGACACCGGGGAGCTGTTTTTT
CDR3 protein: CASSSDTGELFF

clone size: .
J gene: TRBJ1-2
V gene: TRBV28
D gene: .
CDR3 DNA: TGTGCCAGCAGGCAGGGCGGTAGCTATGGCTACACCTTC
CDR3 protein: CASRQGGSYGYTF

clone size: .
J gene: TRBJ1-1
V gene: TRBV27
D gene: .
CDR3 DNA: TGTGCCAGCAGTATAAATGGGCAGCAGAACACTGAAGCTTTCTTT
CDR3 protein: CASSINGQQNTEAFF

clone size: .
J gene: TRBJ1-6
V gene: TRBV15
D gene: .
CDR3 DNA: TGTGCCACCCAATTGGAGAAGGCCTATAATTCACCCCTCCACTTT
CDR3 protein: CATQLEKAYNSPLHF

clone size: once
J gene: TRBJ1-2
V gene: TRBV25-1
D gene: .
CDR3 DNA: TGTGCCAGCAGTGAACCGGGGAGCAGAAATGGCTACACCTTC
CDR3 protein: CASSEPGSRNGYTF

clone size: .
J gene: TRBJ2-3
V gene: TRBV5-1
D gene: .
CDR3 DNA: TGCGCCAGCAGCTTGGCCGAGGGTATACGCAGTTATTTT
CDR3 protein: CASSLAEGIRSYF

clone size: .
J gene: TRBJ2-1
V gene: TRBV7-2
D gene: .
CDR3 DNA: TGTGCCAGCAGTTACCAGCCCACAGAGGGTAGTGAGCAGTTCTTC
CDR3 protein: CASSYQPTEGSEQFF

clone size: .
J gene: TRBJ2-1
V gene: TRBV21-1
D gene: .
CDR3 DNA: TGTGCCAGCAGCAAACGCACTAGCGGGAGAGAGGATGAGCAGTTCTTC
CDR3 protein: CASSKRTSGREDEQFF

clone size: .
J gene: TRBJ1-3
V gene: TRBV6-5
D gene: .
CDR3 DNA: TGTGCCAGCAGATCAGTGACAGGAGGAAACACCATATATTTT
CDR3 protein: CASRSVTGGNTIYF

clone size: .
J gene: TRBJ2-1
V gene: TRBV23-1
D gene: TRBD1
CDR3 DNA: TGCGCCCAGCAGGCCTCCCTGCTCCGGGACAGGGGCTCCTACAATGAGCAGTTCTTC
CDR3 protein: CAQQASLLRDRGSYNEQFF

clone size: .
J gene: TRBJ1-1
V gene: TRBV11-2
D gene: .
CDR3 DNA: TGTGCCAGCAGGTTCCAGGGGCGTAGTGAAGCTTTCTTT
CDR3 protein: CASRFQGRSEAFF

clone size: .
J gene: TRBJ1-4
V gene: TRBV4-3
D gene: .
CDR3 DNA: TGCGCCAGCAGCCAAGATCGGGGAGCTAATGAAAAACTGTTTTTT
CDR3 protein: CASSQDRGANEKLFF

clone size: once
J gene: TRBJ2-1
V gene: TRBV21-1
D gene: .
CDR3 DNA: TGTGCCAGCAGCAAAGGTCTAGCGGTGTCCTACAATGAGCAGTTCTTC
CDR3 protein: CASSKGLAVSYNEQFF

clone size: once
J gene: TRBJ1-2
V gene: TRBV7-2
D gene: TRBD1
CDR3 DNA: TGTGCCAGCAGCTTAGCGGGACAGGAAGAATATGGCTACACCTTC
CDR3 protein: CASSLAGQEEYGYTF

clone size: once
J gene: TRBJ1-6
V gene: TRBV29-1
D gene: TRBD1
CDR3 DNA: TGCAGCGCCTCCCTGGGACAGACTGGGGATTCACCCCTCCACTTT
CDR3 protein: CSASLGQTGDSPLHF

clone size: .
J gene: TRBJ1-3
V gene: TRBV5-6
D gene: .
CDR3 DNA: TGTGCCAGCAACAAGAGGACATTACCTGGAAACACCATATATTTT
CDR3 protein: CASNKRTLPGNTIYF

clone size: .
J gene: TRBJ2-5
V gene: TRBV7-8
D gene: TRBD1
CDR3 DNA: TGTGCCAGCAGCGGAGATCTCGGGACAGGGGAAGAGACCCAGTACTTC
CDR3 protein: CASSGDLGTGEETQYF

clone size: .
J gene: TRBJ2-7
V gene: TRBV30
D gene: .
CDR3 DNA: TGTGCCTGGAGTAGTGGGAGTTCTTCTTGGACCTACGAGCAGTACTTC
CDR3 protein: CAWSSGSSSWTYEQYF

clone size: .
J gene: TRBJ1-3
V gene: TRBV3-1/TRBV3-2
D gene: TRBD1
CDR3 DNA: TGTGCCAGCAGCGAGTTGTCCGGGACAGGGGCTGGAAACACCATATATTTT
CDR3 protein: CASSELSGTGAGNTIYF

clone size: .
J gene: TRBJ1-2
V gene: TRBV19
D gene: .
CDR3 DNA: TGTGCCAGTAGTCTCCTCTCGGAGGAGGGGCACTATGGCTACACCTTC
CDR3 protein: CASSLLSEEGHYGYTF